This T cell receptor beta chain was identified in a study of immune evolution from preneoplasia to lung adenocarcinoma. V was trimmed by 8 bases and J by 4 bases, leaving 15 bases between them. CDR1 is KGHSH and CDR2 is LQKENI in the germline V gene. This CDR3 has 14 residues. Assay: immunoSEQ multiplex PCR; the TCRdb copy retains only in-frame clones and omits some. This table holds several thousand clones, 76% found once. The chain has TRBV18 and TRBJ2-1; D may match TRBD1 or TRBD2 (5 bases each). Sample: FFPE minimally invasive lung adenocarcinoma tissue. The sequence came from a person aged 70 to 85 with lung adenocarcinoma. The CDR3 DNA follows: TGTGCCAGCCGTGGGGGTATTGGATACAATGAGCAGTTCTTC. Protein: CASRGGIGYNEQFF.